Included here is one T cell receptor beta chain sequence, with context. Its specificity is unknown. The data belong to a study of beta chain features in type 1 diabetes. Expressed TCRB transcripts were sequenced after all isolated RNA was converted to cDNA. Approximately 3.6 million reads per sample on average were obtained from naive, central memory and regulatory T cell samples. TCRdb keeps only in-frame clones here, not all; method: immunoSEQ multiplex PCR. The sample records over 650,000 clones, roughly 13% being singletons. Study observations and caveats: Across all four CD4+ subsets, people with type 1 diabetes showed modestly shorter TCRB CDR3s.

CDR1 is SGHNT, CDR2 YYREEE, per germline (reference sequence). V shed 1 base and J shed 8 bases, with 13 bases lying between them. This CDR3 contains 14 residues. In total, each donor contributed a single heparinised blood draw that averaged roughly 100 mL. Sorting with CD45RO/CCR7/CD25/CD127/CD95/CD27 yielded naive, central memory, regulatory and stem-like memory CD4+ cells. Populations isolated by sorting all had purity greater than 95%. The TCR originated in a man aged 18 to 35 with type 1 diabetes. V and J are TRBV5-4 and TRBJ2-1, with D tentatively TRBD1 or TRBD2 (6 bases each). The sample was naive CD4+ T cells from blood. This CDR3 is CASSLTGRGDEQFF. The CDR3 nucleotides read TGTGCCAGCAGCTTGACAGGTAGGGGGGATGAGCAGTTCTTC.